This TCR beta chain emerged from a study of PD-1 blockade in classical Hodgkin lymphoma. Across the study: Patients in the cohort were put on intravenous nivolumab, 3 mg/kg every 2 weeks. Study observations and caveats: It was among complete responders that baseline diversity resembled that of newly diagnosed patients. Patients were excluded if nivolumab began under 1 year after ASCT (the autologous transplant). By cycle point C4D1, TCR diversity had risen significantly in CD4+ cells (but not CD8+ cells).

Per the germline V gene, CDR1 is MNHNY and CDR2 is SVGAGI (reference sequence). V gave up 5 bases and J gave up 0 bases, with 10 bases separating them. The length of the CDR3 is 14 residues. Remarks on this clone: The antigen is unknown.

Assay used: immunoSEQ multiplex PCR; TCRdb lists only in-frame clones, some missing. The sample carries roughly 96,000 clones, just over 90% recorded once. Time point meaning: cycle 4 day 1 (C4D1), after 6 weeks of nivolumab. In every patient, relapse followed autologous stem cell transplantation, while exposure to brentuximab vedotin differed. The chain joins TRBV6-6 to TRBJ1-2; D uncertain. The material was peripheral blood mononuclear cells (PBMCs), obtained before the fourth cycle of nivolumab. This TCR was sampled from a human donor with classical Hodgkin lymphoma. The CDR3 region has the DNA TGTGCCAGCAGTACCACCGCTACTAACTATGGCTACACCTTC. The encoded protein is CASSTTATNYGYTF.